The present T cell receptor (beta chain) was sequenced within a study of cytomegalovirus exposure and HLA in healthy donors. Study results and caveats: Owing to their indistinguishability, certain V segments, notably TRBV6-2 and TRBV6-3, were excluded. Later work associated roughly 15,000 TCR beta sequences with HLA alleles at 0.05 false discovery rate.

Everyone who donated was a healthy bone marrow donor. PCR amplification relied on 60 Vbeta primers (plus 13 Jbeta primers). Some clones are missing from TCRdb's copy, which holds only in-frame ones; the method was immunoSEQ multiplex PCR. The table has some 160,000 clones, around three quarters seen once. Notes on this clone: Its target is not known.

Germline loops: CDR1 SGHTA, CDR2 FQGNSA. Trimming at V came to 1 base and at J to 0 bases, leaving 6 bases not matched to a gene. The CDR3 is made up of 18 amino acids. Sequencing input: PBMCs. The clonotype comes from a man in his forties in good health and CMV-seronegative. V usage is TRBV7-2 and J usage is TRBJ2-2, with 9 bases matching TRBD2. This CDR3 reads CASSLVGLAGSNTGELFF. The CDR3 DNA reads as TGTGCCAGCAGCTTAGTGGGGCTAGCGGGGTCGAACACCGGGGAGCTGTTTTTT.